This TCR beta chain was sequenced during a study of T cell responses to AZD1222 COVID-19 vaccine. Across the whole study: Researchers grouped second doses given at about 4 or about 12 weeks into one pool. General observations from the study: Increases in Spike-specific TCR breadth and depth were seen after two AZD1222 doses. Donors were chiefly white British, with a greater number of females, and clonal diversity was perhaps underestimated. It was only after the peak T cell response that any repertoires were sampled.

The length of the CDR3 is 16 residues. V lost 6 bases, J lost 1 base, and 19 bases lay in between. The germline V gene encodes CDR1 SGHRS and CDR2 YFSETQ. The repertoire was sequenced with immunoSEQ multiplex PCR; TCRdb's copy has only in-frame clones and lacks some. This table holds 73,000 or so clones, about nine tenths found once. This clone was found once. Its antigen is as yet unknown. The TCR comes from an adult in good health. V usage is TRBV5-1 and J usage is TRBJ1-1; D perhaps matches TRBD1 (5 bases). The sequences come from peripheral blood, collected on day 0 of AZD1222 vaccination. CDR3 loop: CASTQSWGEANTEAFF. The CDR3, as DNA: TGCGCCAGCACCCAATCTTGGGGGGAAGCGAACACTGAAGCTTTCTTT.